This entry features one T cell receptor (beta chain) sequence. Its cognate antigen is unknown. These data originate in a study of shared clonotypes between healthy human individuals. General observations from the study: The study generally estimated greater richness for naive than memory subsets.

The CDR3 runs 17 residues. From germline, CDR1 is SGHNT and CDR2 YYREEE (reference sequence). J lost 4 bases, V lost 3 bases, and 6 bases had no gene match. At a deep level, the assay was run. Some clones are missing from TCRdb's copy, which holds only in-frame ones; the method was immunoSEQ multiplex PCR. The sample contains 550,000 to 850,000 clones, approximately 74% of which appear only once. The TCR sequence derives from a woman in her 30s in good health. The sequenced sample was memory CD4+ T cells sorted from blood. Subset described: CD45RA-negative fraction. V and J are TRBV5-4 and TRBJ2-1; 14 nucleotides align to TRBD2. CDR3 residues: CASSSPGLAGAYNEQFF. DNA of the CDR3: TGTGCCAGCAGCTCGCCGGGACTAGCGGGAGCGTACAATGAGCAGTTCTTC. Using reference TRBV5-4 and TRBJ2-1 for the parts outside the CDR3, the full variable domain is ETGVTQSPTHLIKTRGQQVTLRCSSQSGHNTVSWYQQALGQGPQFIFQYYREEENGRGNFPPRFSGLQFPNYSSELNVNALELDDSALYLCASSSPGLAGAYNEQFFGPGTRLTVL.